These T cell receptor beta chains were read from a single sample in a study of molecular identifiers for immune sequencing clone quantification. In TCRdb, the PCR reads were re-called with MiXCR into one record per CDR3 protein. The profile covers roughly 630,000 distinct CDR3 sequences, with 25% appearing a single time and about 0.84% taken by the ten largest. The sequenced material came from naive CD8+ T cells from blood, with Jurkat cell RNA spiked in. Source of these receptors: a human donor in good health. Some libraries in this study had Jurkat cell RNA spiked in. CDR3s include the opening cysteine and the closing phenylalanine or tryptophan. Fields, in order: clone size, V gene, J gene, D gene, CDR3 protein, CDR3 DNA. D genes are given only for firm matches. Size values are once, few and many counts, or a class for expanded clones, and some rows have none.

clone size: many; V gene: TRBV7-8; J gene: TRBJ2-5; D gene: -; CDR3 protein: CASSLTDFKQETQYF; CDR3 DNA: TGTGCCAGCAGCCTCACGGACTTCAAGCAAGAGACCCAGTACTTC
clone size: -; V gene: TRBV4-3; J gene: TRBJ1-5; D gene: -; CDR3 protein: CASSQEWKGRNQPQHF; CDR3 DNA: TGCGCCAGCAGCCAAGAATGGAAGGGGAGGAATCAGCCCCAGCATTTT
clone size: many; V gene: TRBV2; J gene: TRBJ1-3; D gene: TRBD1; CDR3 protein: CASRGGTGVGNTIYF; CDR3 DNA: TGTGCCAGCAGAGGCGGGACAGGGGTCGGAAACACCATATATTTT
clone size: many; V gene: TRBV6-1; J gene: TRBJ1-5; D gene: TRBD1; CDR3 protein: CASSANRGYSNQPQHF; CDR3 DNA: TGTGCCAGCAGTGCTAACAGGGGGTATAGCAATCAGCCCCAGCATTTT
clone size: few; V gene: TRBV5-3; J gene: TRBJ1-5; D gene: TRBD1; CDR3 protein: CASSSQGAGQPQHF; CDR3 DNA: TGTGCCAGCAGCTCACAGGGGGCGGGTCAGCCCCAGCATTTT
clone size: -; V gene: TRBV18; J gene: TRBJ1-4; D gene: -; CDR3 protein: CASSPSGAPNEKLFF; CDR3 DNA: TGTGCCAGCTCACCATCGGGGGCGCCTAATGAAAAACTGTTTTTT
clone size: -; V gene: TRBV6-1; J gene: TRBJ2-2; D gene: -; CDR3 protein: CASSGDTPGELFF; CDR3 DNA: TGTGCCAGCAGTGGTGACACGCCCGGGGAGCTGTTTTTT
clone size: many; V gene: TRBV7-6; J gene: TRBJ2-3; D gene: -; CDR3 protein: CASRDVDDTQYF; CDR3 DNA: TGTGCCAGCCGGGACGTTGACGATACGCAGTATTTT
clone size: many; V gene: TRBV28; J gene: TRBJ2-2; D gene: -; CDR3 protein: CASSFWGADTGELFF; CDR3 DNA: TGTGCCAGCAGTTTCTGGGGGGCGGACACCGGGGAGCTGTTTTTT
clone size: -; V gene: TRBV5-4; J gene: TRBJ2-1; D gene: TRBD2; CDR3 protein: CASSAGLAAYNEQFF; CDR3 DNA: TGTGCCAGCAGCGCGGGACTAGCGGCCTACAATGAGCAGTTCTTC
clone size: few; V gene: TRBV27; J gene: TRBJ2-1; D gene: -; CDR3 protein: CASSLGTQSYNEQFF; CDR3 DNA: TGTGCCAGCAGTTTAGGTACCCAGTCCTACAATGAGCAGTTCTTC
clone size: many; V gene: TRBV6-2/TRBV6-3; J gene: TRBJ1-5; D gene: -; CDR3 protein: CASRDSNQPQHF; CDR3 DNA: TGTGCCAGCAGAGATAGCAATCAGCCCCAGCATTTT
clone size: few; V gene: TRBV6-1; J gene: TRBJ2-7; D gene: -; CDR3 protein: CASTASRESYEQYF; CDR3 DNA: TGTGCCAGCACGGCCAGCAGAGAATCCTACGAGCAGTACTTC
clone size: -; V gene: TRBV2; J gene: TRBJ2-5; D gene: -; CDR3 protein: CASSEALGTAGEVQYF; CDR3 DNA: TGTGCCAGCAGTGAAGCGCTCGGGACAGCCGGGGAGGTCCAGTACTTC
clone size: few; V gene: TRBV30; J gene: TRBJ1-1; D gene: -; CDR3 protein: CAWGSTMNTEAFF; CDR3 DNA: TGTGCCTGGGGTTCTACCATGAACACTGAAGCTTTCTTT
clone size: -; V gene: TRBV28; J gene: TRBJ2-7; D gene: -; CDR3 protein: CASSHSIMDLVTTDEQYF; CDR3 DNA: TGTGCCAGCAGTCACTCCATTATGGACCTGGTAACCACCGACGAGCAGTACTTC
clone size: many; V gene: TRBV4-3; J gene: TRBJ1-1; D gene: -; CDR3 protein: CASSQDTWRNTEAFF; CDR3 DNA: TGCGCCAGCAGCCAAGATACGTGGAGAAACACTGAAGCTTTCTTT
clone size: -; V gene: TRBV7-9; J gene: TRBJ2-1; D gene: TRBD1; CDR3 protein: CASSSQQGVFNEQFF; CDR3 DNA: TGTGCCAGCAGCTCTCAACAGGGGGTTTTTAATGAGCAGTTCTTC
clone size: -; V gene: TRBV20-1; J gene: TRBJ2-1; D gene: TRBD2; CDR3 protein: CSAHSGTSGRIEQFF; CDR3 DNA: TGCAGTGCCCATTCCGGGACTAGCGGGAGAATTGAGCAGTTCTTC
clone size: few; V gene: TRBV6-2/TRBV6-3; J gene: TRBJ1-6; D gene: -; CDR3 protein: CASRIGGSYNSPLHF; CDR3 DNA: TGTGCCAGCAGGATTGGAGGCTCCTATAATTCACCCCTCCACTTT